This entry lists 14 T cell receptor beta chains sequenced from one sample in a study of T cell repertoires in cytomegalovirus infection. TCRdb re-called the reads through MiXCR, storing one row per CDR3 protein. The table has about 300,000 distinct CDR3 sequences, about 9.2% seen once. Sequenced material: PBMCs. The receptors come from a human donor in good health (CMV status not recorded). Some clones in this sample may be carry-over from other donors' samples.

This clonotype was seen a few times. V gene TRBV2 combines with J gene TRBJ2-7, with 8 bases that match TRBD2. With V trimmed by 4 bases and J by 3 bases, 11 bases remained unmatched. CDR1 SNHLY and CDR2 FYNNEI come from the germline V gene. The CDR3 is made up of 16 amino acids. The CDR3 spells CASSAPTSGEIYEQYV. CDR3 nucleotide sequence: TGTGCCAGCAGTGCCCCCACTAGCGGCGAAATCTACGAGCAGTACGTC.

This clonotype has a count of ten or more. The chain uses TRBV5-1 and TRBJ1-2; TRBD1 is a possible D gene (6 bases). V lost 5 bases and J lost 3, with 14 bases in between. The CDR3 totals 14 residues. Germline V CDR1 and CDR2: SGHRS, YFSETQ. CDR3 loop: CASSQDSRDYGYTF. The CDR3 DNA is TGCGCCAGCAGTCAGGACAGTCGCGACTATGGCTACACCTTC.

The chain couples TRBV20-1 to TRBJ2-6, with 9 bases identical to TRBD1. The junction had 3 bases not matched to a gene; V was cut back by 7 bases and J by 2 bases. CDR1 is DFQATT, CDR2 SNEGSKA, per germline (reference sequence). The CDR3 has 14 amino acids. Here the CDR3 reads CSGTGGAGANVLTF. The DNA for the CDR3 is TGCAGTGGTACAGGGGGCGCTGGGGCCAACGTCCTGACTTTC.

This clonotype was picked up many times. V and J are TRBV12-3 or TRBV12-4 and TRBJ2-5; D is ambiguous. Trimming took 8 bases from V and 6 from J, leaving 16 bases between them. The CDR3 is 13 residues long. The CDR3 loop reads CASCLGIGQTQYF. CDR3 nucleotides: TGTGCCAGCTGCTTGGGTATCGGGCAGACCCAGTACTTC.

This clonotype was detected ten times or more. V usage is TRBV6-6 and J usage is TRBJ1-1, with 8 bases that match TRBD1. The CDR3 has 14 residues. CDR1 is MNHNY, CDR2 SVGAGI, per germline (reference sequence). J was trimmed by 3 bases and V by 6 bases; bases with no gene match: 6. The CDR3 sequence is CASRTTGVHTEAFF. For the CDR3, the DNA is TGTGCCAGCAGAACGACAGGGGTGCACACTGAAGCTTTCTTT.

The sample holds many counts of this clonotype. The gene calls are TRBV20-1 and TRBJ2-3; D unclear. This CDR3 has 15 amino acids. Germline V CDR1 and CDR2: DFQATT, SNEGSKA (reference sequence). V dropped 3 bases and J dropped 3 bases, with 16 bases sitting between them. CDR3 residues: CSASPSSRVTDTQYF. For the CDR3, the DNA is TGCAGTGCTAGCCCCAGTAGTAGGGTGACAGATACGCAGTATTTT.

The chain combines TRBV3-1 with TRBJ2-5; D not certain. From germline, CDR1 is LGHDT and CDR2 YNNKEL (reference sequence). The CDR3 length is 12 residues. V gave up 1 base and J gave up 5 bases, with 5 bases separating them. The DNA for the CDR3 is TGTGCCAGCAGCCAAGTCCGGGAGACCCAGTACTTC. Its protein is CASSQVRETQYF.

The rearrangement uses TRBV20-1 and TRBJ1-5; D call uncertain. The CDR3 loop spans 14 amino acids. V gave up 0 bases and J gave up 5 bases, with 11 bases separating them. The germline gives CDR1 DFQATT, CDR2 SNEGSKA (reference sequence). CDR3: CSARDPSFDQPQHF. The CDR3 DNA reads TGCAGTGCTAGAGATCCGTCCTTTGATCAGCCCCAGCATTTT.

This sequence joins TRBV3-1 and TRBJ2-1, with 12 bases fitting TRBD2. There are 15 residues in the CDR3. Losses at the gene ends were 4 bases for V and 12 bases for J; bases not matched to a gene: 10. Germline-derived CDR1 and CDR2 are LGHDT and YNNKEL (reference sequence). The CDR3 region is CASSPQLAGGSGQFF. CDR3 DNA sequence: TGTGCCAGCAGCCCCCAACTAGCGGGGGGTTCGGGGCAGTTCTTC.

The table lists this clonotype with many counts. This chain uses TRBV11-2 with TRBJ2-3, with a tentative D call TRBD2 (6 bases). The germline V gene has CDR1 SGHAT and CDR2 FQNNGV. The CDR3 loop spans 15 amino acids. Trimming cost V 0 bases and J 9 bases, with 16 bases left between them. The CDR3 reads CASSLDRRLGGTQYF. The CDR3 nucleotides are TGTGCCAGCAGCTTAGATCGGAGACTAGGAGGCACGCAGTATTTT. The variable domain in full, with the rest retrieved from reference TRBV11-2 and TRBJ2-3, is EAGVAQSPRYKIIEKRQSVAFWCNPISGHATLYWYQQILGQGPKLLIQFQNNGVVDDSQLPKDRFSAERLKGVDSTLKIQPAKLEDSAVYLCASSLDRRLGGTQYFGPGTRLTVL.

This clonotype was seen more than once but under ten times. The conserved final phenylalanine or tryptophan is absent from the CDR3, which likely points to a read error. Because the CDR3's place on the DNA is in doubt, the DNA is left out and the CDR3 is given as listed by TCRdb. V is TRBV28 and J is TRBJ2-3; the D call in the table, TRBD1, was not verified against the DNA. CDR1 is MDHEN and CDR2 is SYDVKM in the germline V gene. The CDR3 totals 13 residues, both ends included. The CDR3 region is CASSLSWDRVYVR.

This clonotype was counted ten times or more. J is TRBJ1-1 and V is TRBV7-9; D call uncertain. The V gene lost 1 base and the J gene lost 8 bases, with 8 bases spanning the gap. This CDR3 spans 12 amino acids. Germline CDR1 reads SEHNR; CDR2 reads FQNEAQ (reference sequence). CDR3 in amino acids: CASSLEAKEAFF. The CDR3 nucleotides read TGTGCCAGCAGCTTAGAGGCCAAGGAAGCTTTCTTT.

Of note for this clonotype: Just one base apart from a much larger clone, this may be a read error. Given the absence of the conserved phenylalanine or tryptophan at the CDR3 end, a read error is likely. This chain links TRBV10-3 with TRBJ1-1; D is ambiguous. Trimming pared 3 bases from V and 2 bases from J, leaving 7 bases between. The CDR3 spans 13 residues. Looked up from germline, CDR1 is ENHRY and CDR2 is SYGVKD. CDR3 DNA sequence: TGTGCCATCAGTGAAAAGGGAAACACTGAAGCTTTCCTT. Translating gives CAISEKGNTEAFL.

In this sample, this clonotype turned up many times. The chain joins TRBV2 to TRBJ1-5; 9 nucleotides align to TRBD1. Trimming cost V 7 bases and J 7 bases; bases outside gene matches: 5. The germline V gene encodes CDR1 SNHLY and CDR2 FYNNEI. The CDR3 is 13 residues long. DNA of the CDR3: TGTGCCAGCACCGGGACAGGGAGGCAGCCCCAGCATTTT. Protein: CASTGTGRQPQHF.